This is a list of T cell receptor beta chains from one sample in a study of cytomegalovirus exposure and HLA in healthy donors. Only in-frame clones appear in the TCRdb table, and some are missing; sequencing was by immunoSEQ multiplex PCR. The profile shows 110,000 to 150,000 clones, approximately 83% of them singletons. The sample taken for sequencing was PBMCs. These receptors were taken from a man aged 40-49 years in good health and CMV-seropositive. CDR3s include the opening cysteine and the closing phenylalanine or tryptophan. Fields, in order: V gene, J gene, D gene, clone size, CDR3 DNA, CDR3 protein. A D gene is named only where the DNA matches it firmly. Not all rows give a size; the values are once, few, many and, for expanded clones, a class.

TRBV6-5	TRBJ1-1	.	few	TGTGCCAGCAGAGCCGACATTGTTACTGAAGCTTTCTTT	CASRADIVTEAFF
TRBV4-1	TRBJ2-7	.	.	TGCGCCAGCAGCCAAGGTCGGAGGGTCGAGCAGTACTTC	CASSQGRRVEQYF
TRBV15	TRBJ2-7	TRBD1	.	TGTGCCACCAGCCTTGGACAGGGGAACGTCGACGAGCAGTACTTC	CATSLGQGNVDEQYF
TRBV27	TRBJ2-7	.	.	TGTGCCAGCAGTTTAGATCCGGGTCCCACGTACGAGCAGTACTTC	CASSLDPGPTYEQYF
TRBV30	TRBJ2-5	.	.	TGTGCCTGGAGTGTACCCTCCCGGACAGTTAAAGAGACCCAGTACTTC	CAWSVPSRTVKETQYF
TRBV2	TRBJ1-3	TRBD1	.	TGTGCCAGCAGTGGGACAGGGACTGGAAACACCATATATTTT	CASSGTGTGNTIYF
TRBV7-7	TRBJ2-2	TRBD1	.	TGTGCCAGCAGTCCCGGGACAGGGAAGGCGTTAGGGCCGAACACCGGGGAGCTGTTTTTT	CASSPGTGKALGPNTGELFF
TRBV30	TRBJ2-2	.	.	TGTGCCTGGCGGAGAGGAACCGGGGAGCTGTTTTTT	CAWRRGTGELFF
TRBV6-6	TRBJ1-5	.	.	TGTGCCAGCAGTTACTCGATCGGGGGTGGCAATCAGCCCCAGCATTTT	CASSYSIGGGNQPQHF
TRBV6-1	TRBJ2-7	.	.	TGTGCCAGCAGTGAAGCTCGGGGGGCGGCCAGCTCCTACGAGCAGTACTTC	CASSEARGAASSYEQYF
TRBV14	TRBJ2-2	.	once	TGTGCCAGCAGCCAGTGGGAGACGAACACCGGGGAGCTGTTTTTT	CASSQWETNTGELFF
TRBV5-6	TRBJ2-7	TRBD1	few	TGTGCCAGCTCGGCCAGGGGGATTTCGGTCTACGAGCAGTACTTC	CASSARGISVYEQYF
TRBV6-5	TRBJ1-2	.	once	TGTGCCAGCAGAAAGCAGGGGAGCAGCTATGGCTACACCTTC	CASRKQGSSYGYTF
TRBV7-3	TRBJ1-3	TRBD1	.	TGTGCCAGCAGCCCGGGACAGGGAAACACCATATATTTT	CASSPGQGNTIYF
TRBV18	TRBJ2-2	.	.	TGTGCCAGCTCACCCATCGGACAGCTGAACACCGGGGAGCTGTTTTTT	CASSPIGQLNTGELFF
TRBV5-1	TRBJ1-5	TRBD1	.	TGCGCCAGCAGCCCCGGGACAGGGGGAACCGATCAGCCCCAGCATTTT	CASSPGTGGTDQPQHF
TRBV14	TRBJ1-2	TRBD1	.	TGTGCCAGCAGCCGTTTCCGGGACAGTAACTATGGCTACACCTTC	CASSRFRDSNYGYTF
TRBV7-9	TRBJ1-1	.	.	TGTGCCAGCAGCTTCGGAGGGAACACTGAAGCTTTCTTT	CASSFGGNTEAFF
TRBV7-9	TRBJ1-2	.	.	TGTGCCAGCAGCTTAGATTTCAGGGATGGCGGCTACACCTTC	CASSLDFRDGGYTF
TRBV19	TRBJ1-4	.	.	TGTGCCAGTAGTATATCGGCGGGGCGGGAAAAACTGTTTTTT	CASSISAGREKLFF
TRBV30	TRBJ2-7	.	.	TGTGCCTGGTCTTCCAGCGACTCCTACGAGCAGTACTTC	CAWSSSDSYEQYF
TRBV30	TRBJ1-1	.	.	TGTGCCTGGATTATAAGGGCGGGGAACACTGAAGCTTTCTTT	CAWIIRAGNTEAFF
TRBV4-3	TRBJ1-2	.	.	TGCGCCAGCAGCCAAGCCAATCCCGTCGGCTATGGCTACACCTTC	CASSQANPVGYGYTF
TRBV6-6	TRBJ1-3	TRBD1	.	TGTGCCAGCAGTTACACCGGGACAGCCTCTGGAAACACCATATATTTT	CASSYTGTASGNTIYF
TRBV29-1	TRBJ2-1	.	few	TGCAGCGTTCGAGGGGGCTCCTACAATGAGCAGTTCTTC	CSVRGGSYNEQFF
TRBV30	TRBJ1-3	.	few	TGTGCCCGGACGGTTGGAAACACCATATATTTT	CARTVGNTIYF
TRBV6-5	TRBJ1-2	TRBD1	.	TGTGCCAGCAGCCAGGACAGGGGGCGAGTCTATGGCTACACCTTC	CASSQDRGRVYGYTF
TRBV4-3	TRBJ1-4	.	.	TGCGCCAGCAGCCATTTAACTCTGCCAACTAATGAAAAACTGTTTTTT	CASSHLTLPTNEKLFF
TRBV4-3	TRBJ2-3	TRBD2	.	TGCGCCAGCAGCCAAGGGGGAATAGCGGGGGGGGAACGGACGGATACGCAGTATTTT	CASSQGGIAGGERTDTQYF
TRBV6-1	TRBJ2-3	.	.	TGTGCCAGCAGTGAGAACAGGGATACGCAGTATTTT	CASSENRDTQYF
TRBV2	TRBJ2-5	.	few	TGTGCCAGCAGTGAAGCGGGGGGTGGCAGGGACCCTAGGACCCAGTACTTC	CASSEAGGGRDPRTQYF
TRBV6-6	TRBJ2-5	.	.	TGTGCCAGCAGTTACGCGACAGGCCAAGAGACCCAGTACTTC	CASSYATGQETQYF
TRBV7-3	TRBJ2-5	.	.	TGTGCCAGCAGTCTGACAGGCAACCAAGAGACCCAGTACTTC	CASSLTGNQETQYF
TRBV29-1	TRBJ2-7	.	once	TGCAGCGTTGAAGGTCGAGGCTACGAGCAGTACTTC	CSVEGRGYEQYF
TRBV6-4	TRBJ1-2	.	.	TGTGCCAGCAGTCCAGGGGAGAGCTATGGCTACACCTTC	CASSPGESYGYTF
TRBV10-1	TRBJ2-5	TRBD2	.	TGCGCCAGCAGTACCAGGGGCGGGGGGCTAGAGACCCAGTACTTC	CASSTRGGGLETQYF
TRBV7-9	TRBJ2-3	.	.	TGTGCCAGCAGCTCCAGGGGTGGCACAGATACGCAGTATTTT	CASSSRGGTDTQYF
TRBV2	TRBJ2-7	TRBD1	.	TGTGCCGGACAGGGTTGGGACGAGCAGTACTTC	CAGQGWDEQYF
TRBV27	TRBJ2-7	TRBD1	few	TGTGCCAGCAGTTTGAGGACAGGGACCACCTACGAGCAGTACTTC	CASSLRTGTTYEQYF
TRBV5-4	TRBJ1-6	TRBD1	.	TGTGCCAGCAGCTCAGGCCTTACAGGGGTGGATTCACCCCTCCACTTT	CASSSGLTGVDSPLHF
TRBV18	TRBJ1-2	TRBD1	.	TGTGCCAGCTCACGGGACAGCAACTATGGCTACACCTTC	CASSRDSNYGYTF
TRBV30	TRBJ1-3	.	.	TGTGCCTGGACCCTTTTACATCCTGGAAACACCATATATTTT	CAWTLLHPGNTIYF
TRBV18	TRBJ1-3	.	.	TGTGCCAGCTCACCACCGTCGGGAAACACCATATATTTT	CASSPPSGNTIYF
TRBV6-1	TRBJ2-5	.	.	TGTGCCAGCAGTGAAGCGTGGCTCGCGTACTTC	CASSEAWLAYF
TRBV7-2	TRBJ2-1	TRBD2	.	TGTGCCAGCAGCTTGAACGGGGGGTCCTACAATGAGCAGTTCTTC	CASSLNGGSYNEQFF
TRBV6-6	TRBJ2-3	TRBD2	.	TGTGCCAGCAGGCCTTGGACTAGCGGGGGGGATACGCAGTATTTT	CASRPWTSGGDTQYF